A selection of T cell receptor beta chains follows, all from one sample in a study of cytomegalovirus exposure and HLA in healthy donors. Some clones are missing from TCRdb's copy, which holds only in-frame ones; the method was immunoSEQ multiplex PCR. This sample has about 120,000 clones, with over 70% found just once. The sample comprised PBMCs. The source is a young man in good health and CMV-seropositive. CDR3s include the opening cysteine and the closing phenylalanine or tryptophan. D genes are given only for firm matches. Expanded clones are given a class, and other clones once, few, many or no size at all.

v_call	d_call	clone_size	j_call	cdr3_aa	cdr3_nt
TRBV7-9	-	-	TRBJ2-1	CASSVQRDEQFF	TGTGCCAGCAGCGTCCAGCGGGATGAGCAGTTCTTC
TRBV29-1	-	-	TRBJ1-1	CSVLRTATEAFF	TGCAGCGTTCTACGAACAGCAACTGAAGCTTTCTTT
TRBV7-2	-	-	TRBJ1-6	CASSLAGGPNNSPLHF	TGTGCCAGCAGCTTAGCAGGGGGTCCGAATAATTCACCCCTCCACTTT
TRBV5-4	TRBD1	-	TRBJ2-3	CASSWGQGTDTQYF	TGTGCCAGCAGCTGGGGACAGGGCACAGATACGCAGTATTTT
TRBV19	-	-	TRBJ2-7	CASSIQAGFYEQYF	TGTGCCAGTAGTATACAGGCGGGGTTCTACGAGCAGTACTTC
TRBV27	-	-	TRBJ1-1	CASSILGGTEAFF	TGTGCCAGCAGCATATTAGGGGGCACTGAAGCTTTCTTT
TRBV5-5	TRBD2	-	TRBJ2-5	CASSYQGLAGRETQYF	TGTGCCAGCAGCTACCAAGGACTAGCGGGAAGAGAGACCCAGTACTTC
TRBV5-6	TRBD1	-	TRBJ1-5	CASGAGGRVEPQHF	TGTGCCAGCGGGGCAGGGGGCCGTGTGGAGCCCCAGCATTTT
TRBV2	-	-	TRBJ1-1	CASSDGQSEEAFF	TGTGCCAGCAGTGATGGGCAATCAGAGGAAGCTTTCTTT
TRBV7-2	TRBD2	-	TRBJ2-1	CASRPLAGGGQFF	TGTGCCAGCAGACCACTAGCGGGAGGCGGGCAGTTCTTC
TRBV7-9	-	once	TRBJ2-5	CASSLVTGTETQYF	TGTGCCAGCAGCTTAGTAACAGGGACAGAGACCCAGTACTTC
TRBV10-2	-	-	TRBJ2-7	CASSESGRRGTYEQYF	TGCGCCAGCAGTGAGTCTGGCCGGCGGGGAACCTACGAGCAGTACTTC
TRBV4-2	TRBD1	-	TRBJ1-4	CASSQVRDRGDEKLFF	TGTGCCAGCAGCCAAGTACGGGACAGGGGAGATGAAAAACTGTTTTTT
TRBV5-6	-	-	TRBJ2-7	CASSLAGDEQYF	TGTGCCAGCAGCTTGGCAGGGGACGAGCAGTACTTC
TRBV30	TRBD1	-	TRBJ1-2	CASLSGQGIVRYGYTF	TGTGCCTCCCTGTCGGGACAGGGGATTGTTCGCTATGGCTACACCTTC
TRBV4-2	-	-	TRBJ2-7	CASSPGGELYEQYF	TGTGCCAGCAGCCCCGGAGGAGAGCTCTACGAGCAGTACTTC
TRBV30	-	-	TRBJ2-7	CAWSVGGRFYEQYF	TGTGCCTGGAGTGTCGGGGGGCGCTTTTACGAGCAGTACTTC
TRBV18	TRBD1	-	TRBJ2-7	CASSHGDRAYEQYF	TGTGCCAGCTCACACGGGGACAGAGCCTACGAGCAGTACTTC
TRBV5-1	-	-	TRBJ2-7	CASSITGSDYEQYF	TGCGCCAGCAGCATTACAGGGTCTGACTACGAGCAGTACTTC
TRBV9	-	few	TRBJ1-1	CASSVDGGNTEAFF	TGTGCCAGCAGCGTCGACGGGGGGAACACTGAAGCTTTCTTT
TRBV9	TRBD1	few	TRBJ2-7	CASSDGRTGGYEQYF	TGTGCCAGCAGCGATGGAAGGACAGGGGGGTACGAGCAGTACTTC
TRBV5-6	TRBD2	-	TRBJ2-3	CASSSLKRERGTDTQYF	TGTGCCAGCAGCTCTTTAAAGCGGGAGAGGGGCACAGATACGCAGTATTTT
TRBV19	-	-	TRBJ1-4	CASSIRAGVGATNEKLFF	TGTGCCAGTAGTATTAGGGCAGGGGTCGGAGCAACTAATGAAAAACTGTTTTTT
TRBV30	TRBD1	-	TRBJ1-3	CAWGTGDSGNTIYF	TGTGCCTGGGGGACAGGGGACTCTGGAAACACCATATATTTT
TRBV7-9	-	-	TRBJ1-6	CASSGMGNYNSPLHF	TGTGCCAGCTCGGGAATGGGGAACTATAATTCACCCCTCCACTTT
TRBV5-1	-	-	TRBJ2-1	CASSPGGGSYNEQFF	TGCGCCAGCAGCCCTGGAGGAGGTAGCTACAATGAGCAGTTCTTC
TRBV5-1	-	once	TRBJ2-3	CASSLGGRGTDTQYF	TGCGCCAGCAGCTTGGGGGGCAGGGGCACAGATACGCAGTATTTT
TRBV27	-	few	TRBJ2-2	CASSAPGVMNTGELFF	TGTGCCAGCAGTGCCCCAGGGGTTATGAACACCGGGGAGCTGTTTTTT
TRBV9	TRBD1	-	TRBJ1-2	CASSSLRTGVGNYGYTF	TGTGCCAGCAGCTCTTTGAGGACAGGGGTGGGTAACTATGGCTACACCTTC
TRBV7-2	-	-	TRBJ2-5	CASSLHGGEGETQYF	TGTGCCAGCAGCTTACACGGGGGTGAAGGGGAGACCCAGTACTTC
TRBV12-5	TRBD1	-	TRBJ2-7	CASGPGTGSFYEQYF	TGTGCTAGTGGCCCCGGGACAGGGTCCTTCTACGAGCAGTACTTC
TRBV6-5	-	-	TRBJ2-7	CASSLTPSTQVEQYF	TGTGCCAGCAGTTTAACCCCTAGTACCCAAGTCGAGCAGTACTTC
TRBV7-2	TRBD2	-	TRBJ2-7	CASSSGLAGGPYEQYF	TGTGCCAGCAGCTCGGGACTAGCGGGAGGTCCCTACGAGCAGTACTTC
TRBV11-3	-	-	TRBJ2-2	CASSLDSGGDTGELFF	TGTGCCAGCAGCTTAGACAGCGGCGGGGACACCGGGGAGCTGTTTTTT
TRBV11-2	-	-	TRBJ2-7	CASSLDGATSHYEQYF	TGTGCCAGCAGCTTAGATGGTGCCACTAGCCATTACGAGCAGTACTTC
TRBV6-6	-	-	TRBJ2-1	CASSYRGGIDEQFF	TGTGCCAGCAGTTACCGAGGGGGTATCGATGAGCAGTTCTTC
TRBV12-5	TRBD1	-	TRBJ2-7	CASGLTGQAEQYF	TGTGCTAGTGGTTTGACGGGACAGGCCGAGCAGTACTTC
TRBV4-3	TRBD1	-	TRBJ1-2	CASSQATGDYGYTF	TGCGCCAGCAGCCAAGCTACAGGGGACTATGGCTACACCTTC
TRBV15	TRBD1	once	TRBJ1-2	CATSRAGGVDREYGYTF	TGTGCCACCAGCAGAGCAGGTGGGGTGGACAGGGAGTATGGCTACACCTTC
TRBV29-1	-	-	TRBJ1-2	CSVVHRTSYGYTF	TGCAGCGTTGTACACAGGACCAGCTATGGCTACACCTTC
TRBV30	TRBD2	-	TRBJ2-2	CACRRGVQANTGELFF	TGTGCCTGTCGACGGGGGGTTCAGGCGAACACCGGGGAGCTGTTTTTT
TRBV7-2	-	-	TRBJ2-7	CASSSWTVGYEQYF	TGTGCCAGCAGCTCTTGGACAGTCGGCTACGAGCAGTACTTC
TRBV30	-	medium-sized	TRBJ2-2	CAWSGLGRDTGELFF	TGTGCCTGGAGTGGACTGGGCAGGGACACCGGGGAGCTGTTTTTT
TRBV5-4	TRBD1	-	TRBJ1-2	CASSLAWTGPNYGYTF	TGTGCCAGCAGCTTAGCTTGGACAGGACCCAACTATGGCTACACCTTC
TRBV11-2	-	-	TRBJ2-1	CASSLVPGGNEQFF	TGTGCCAGCAGCTTAGTTCCAGGGGGGAATGAGCAGTTCTTC
TRBV19	-	-	TRBJ1-1	CASTPRSGGIGTEAFF	TGTGCCAGTACCCCCCGGTCCGGGGGTATTGGGACTGAAGCTTTCTTT
TRBV19	-	few	TRBJ1-1	CASSRTANTEAFF	TGTGCCAGTAGTAGGACAGCGAACACTGAAGCTTTCTTT
TRBV9	TRBD1	-	TRBJ1-6	CASSVGFGGQGSSPLHF	TGTGCCAGCAGCGTAGGATTCGGGGGACAGGGTAGTTCACCCCTCCACTTT
TRBV5-6	-	-	TRBJ2-7	CASSIFLHQGNYEQYF	TGTGCCAGCAGCATCTTCCTACACCAGGGAAACTACGAGCAGTACTTC
TRBV6-5	-	-	TRBJ1-4	CASSYEGGGKLFF	TGTGCCAGCAGTTATGAGGGTGGAGGGAAACTGTTTTTT
TRBV5-5	-	once	TRBJ2-7	CASSLVIAGSYEQYF	TGTGCCAGCAGCTTGGTAATAGCTGGTTCCTACGAGCAGTACTTC
TRBV7-9	-	-	TRBJ1-1	CSSSLGPQEAFF	TGTTCCAGCAGCTTAGGGCCACAAGAAGCTTTCTTT
TRBV5-6	-	-	TRBJ1-1	CASSNTGWGNTEAFF	TGTGCCAGCAGTAACACAGGTTGGGGGAACACTGAAGCTTTCTTT